Described below is a single TCR beta chain sequence and its context. Which antigen it targets is not known. Base qualities are not recorded, but no much larger clone differs from it by a single base. These data come from a study of response to subunit inactivated influenza vaccine (dated by TCRdb to 2016 to 2019). At the level of the whole study: Deep quantitative profiling of the T cell receptor repertoire was used in the study to follow responses to a trivalent subunit inactivated influenza vaccine. What the authors observed across the whole study: It was suggested by the authors that each seasonal influenza vaccination may recruit only a limited number of new T cells.

The library was made by RT-PCR. Sequencing was carried out with an Illumina HiSeq 2500. TCRdb reprocessing: public reads trimmed at Q25 with fastp, clones called with MiXCR, in-frame beta chains kept. All rows with the same CDR3 protein become a single entry with the most common DNA and genes. The sample table shows hundreds of thousands of distinct CDR3 sequences, and 15% to 18% are seen once. The ten largest clones represent roughly 12% of the sample. V and J are trimmed by 7 bases and 7 bases, and the gene matches miss 7 bases of the junction. The CDR3 has 14 amino acids, counting the end cysteine and phenylalanine. The entry retains the CDR3 DNA only, 42 bases that are in frame from base 1.

The sequences come from PBMCs from blood, collected approximately 12 days after vaccination. The receptor comes from a man aged 45-65 years who received an inactivated influenza vaccine. Donor details come from another sample of the same person, matched by shared clones. The rearranged segments are TRBV12-3 or TRBV12-4 and TRBJ1-6; 7 of the junction bases match TRBD1. The CDR3 has the sequence CASNAPGQNSPLHF. The sequenced DNA is TGTGCCAGCAACGCGCCGGGACAGAATTCACCCCTCCACTTT.